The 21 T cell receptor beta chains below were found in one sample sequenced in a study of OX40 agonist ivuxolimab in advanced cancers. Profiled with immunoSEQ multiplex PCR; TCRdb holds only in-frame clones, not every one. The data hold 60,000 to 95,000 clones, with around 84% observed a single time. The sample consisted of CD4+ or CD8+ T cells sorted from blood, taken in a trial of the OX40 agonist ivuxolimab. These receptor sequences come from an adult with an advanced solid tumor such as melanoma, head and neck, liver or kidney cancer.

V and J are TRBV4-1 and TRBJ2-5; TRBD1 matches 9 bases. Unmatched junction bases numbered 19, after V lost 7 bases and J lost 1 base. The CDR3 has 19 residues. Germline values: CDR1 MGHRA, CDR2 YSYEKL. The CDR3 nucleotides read TGCGCCAGCACCAAACAGGGGGCGCGCGGCGGGAGCCTCCAAGAGACCCAGTACTTC. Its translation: CASTKQGARGGSLQETQYF.

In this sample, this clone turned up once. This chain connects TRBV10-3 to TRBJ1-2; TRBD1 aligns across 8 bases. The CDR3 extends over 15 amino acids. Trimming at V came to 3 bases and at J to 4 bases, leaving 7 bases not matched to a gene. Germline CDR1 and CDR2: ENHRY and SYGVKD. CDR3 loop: CAISDPGTGGYGYTF. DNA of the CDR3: TGTGCCATCAGTGATCCAGGTACAGGGGGCTATGGCTACACCTTC.

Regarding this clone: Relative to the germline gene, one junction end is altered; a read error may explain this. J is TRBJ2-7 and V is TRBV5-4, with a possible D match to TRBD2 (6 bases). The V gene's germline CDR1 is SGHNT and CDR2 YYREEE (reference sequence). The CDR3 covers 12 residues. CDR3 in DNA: TGTGTCAGCAGCCCCGGGGGCTACGAGCAGTACTTC. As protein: CVSSPGGYEQYF.

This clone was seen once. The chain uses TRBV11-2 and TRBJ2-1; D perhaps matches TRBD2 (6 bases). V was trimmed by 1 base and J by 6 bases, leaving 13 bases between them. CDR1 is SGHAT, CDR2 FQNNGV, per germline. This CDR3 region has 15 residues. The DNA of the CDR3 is TGTGCCAGCAGCTTAGTGTCGGGAGTTGGCAATGAGCAGTTCTTC. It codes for CASSLVSGVGNEQFF. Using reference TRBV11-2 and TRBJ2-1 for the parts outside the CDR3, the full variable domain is EAGVAQSPRYKIIEKRQSVAFWCNPISGHATLYWYQQILGQGPKLLIQFQNNGVVDDSQLPKDRFSAERLKGVDSTLKIQPAKLEDSAVYLCASSLVSGVGNEQFFGPGTRLTVL.

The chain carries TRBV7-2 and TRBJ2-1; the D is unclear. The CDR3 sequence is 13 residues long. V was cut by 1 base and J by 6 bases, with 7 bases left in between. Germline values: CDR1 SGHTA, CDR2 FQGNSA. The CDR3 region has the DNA TGTGCCAGCAGCTTAGGACCGATCAATGAGCAGTTCTTC. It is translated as CASSLGPINEQFF.

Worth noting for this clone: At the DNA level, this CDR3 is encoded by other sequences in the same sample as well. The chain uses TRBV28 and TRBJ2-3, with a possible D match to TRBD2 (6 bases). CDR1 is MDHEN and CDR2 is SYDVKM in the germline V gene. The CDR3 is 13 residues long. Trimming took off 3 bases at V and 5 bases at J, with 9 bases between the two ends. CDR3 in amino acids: CASSFGSGDTQYF. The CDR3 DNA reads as TGTGCCAGCAGTTTCGGGAGCGGAGATACGCAGTATTTT.

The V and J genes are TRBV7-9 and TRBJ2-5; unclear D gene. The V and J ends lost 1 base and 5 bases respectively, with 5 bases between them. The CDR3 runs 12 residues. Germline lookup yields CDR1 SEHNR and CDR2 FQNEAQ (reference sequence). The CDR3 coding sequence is TGTGCCAGCAGCTTAGTGGGGGAGACCCAGTACTTC. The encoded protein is CASSLVGETQYF.

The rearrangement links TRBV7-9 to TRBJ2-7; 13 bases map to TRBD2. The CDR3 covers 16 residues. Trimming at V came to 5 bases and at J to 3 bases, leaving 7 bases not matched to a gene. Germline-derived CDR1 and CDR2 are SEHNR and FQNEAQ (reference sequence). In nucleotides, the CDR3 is TGTGCCAGCAGCCCGGGGACTAGCGGGACCCACTACGAGCAGTACTTC. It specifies CASSPGTSGTHYEQYF.

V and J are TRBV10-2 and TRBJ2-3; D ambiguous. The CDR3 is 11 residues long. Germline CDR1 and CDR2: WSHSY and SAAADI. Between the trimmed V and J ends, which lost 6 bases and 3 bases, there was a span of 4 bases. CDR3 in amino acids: CASSVTDTQYF. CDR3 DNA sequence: TGCGCCAGCAGCGTAACAGATACGCAGTATTTT.

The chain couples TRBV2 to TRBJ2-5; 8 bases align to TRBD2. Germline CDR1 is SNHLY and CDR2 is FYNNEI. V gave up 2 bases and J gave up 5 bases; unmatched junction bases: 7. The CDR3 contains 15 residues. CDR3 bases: TGTGCCAGCAGTGAAAGTCGGGAGGGCCTTGAGACCCAGTACTTC. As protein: CASSESREGLETQYF.

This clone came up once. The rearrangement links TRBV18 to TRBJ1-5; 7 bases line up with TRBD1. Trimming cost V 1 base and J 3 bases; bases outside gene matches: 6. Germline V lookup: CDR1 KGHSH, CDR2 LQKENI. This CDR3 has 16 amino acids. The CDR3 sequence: CASSPRARGPNQPQHF. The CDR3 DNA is TGTGCCAGCTCACCACGGGCGAGGGGGCCCAATCAGCCCCAGCATTTT.

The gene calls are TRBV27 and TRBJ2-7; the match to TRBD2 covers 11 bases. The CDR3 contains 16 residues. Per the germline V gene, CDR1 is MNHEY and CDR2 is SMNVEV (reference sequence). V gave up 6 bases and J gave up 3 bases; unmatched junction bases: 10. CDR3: CASRPGLAVRVYEQYF. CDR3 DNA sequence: TGTGCCAGCAGGCCGGGACTAGCGGTTAGGGTCTACGAGCAGTACTTC.

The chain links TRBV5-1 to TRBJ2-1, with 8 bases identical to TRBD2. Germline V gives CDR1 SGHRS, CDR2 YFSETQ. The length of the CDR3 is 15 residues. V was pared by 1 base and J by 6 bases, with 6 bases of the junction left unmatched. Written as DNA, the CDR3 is TGCGCCAGCAGCTTGCCCGGGAGGGCCAGCAATGAGCAGTTCTTC. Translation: CASSLPGRASNEQFF.

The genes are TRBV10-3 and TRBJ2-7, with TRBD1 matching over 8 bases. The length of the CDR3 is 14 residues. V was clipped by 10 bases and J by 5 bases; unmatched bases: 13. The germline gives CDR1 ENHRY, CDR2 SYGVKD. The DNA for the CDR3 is TGTGCCACCCTCGCGGACAGGGCAAAGAACGAGCAGTACTTC. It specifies CATLADRAKNEQYF.

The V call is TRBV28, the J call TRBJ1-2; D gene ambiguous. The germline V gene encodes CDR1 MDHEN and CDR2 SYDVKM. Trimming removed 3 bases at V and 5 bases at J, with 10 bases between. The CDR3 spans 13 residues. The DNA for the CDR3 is TGTGCCAGCAGTTTGGGTCAGCCTTATGGCTACACCTTC. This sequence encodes CASSLGQPYGYTF.

In DNA form, the CDR3 reads TGTGCCAGTAGTATTGACGGGGTGGGGAAGGACACTGAAGCTTTCTTT. Its translation: CASSIDGVGKDTEAFF. The chain joins TRBV19 to TRBJ1-1; no reliable D call. Germline CDR1 reads LNHDA; CDR2 reads SQIVND (reference sequence). V was shortened by 3 bases and J by 3 bases, with 17 bases between the two germline ends. The CDR3 covers 16 residues.

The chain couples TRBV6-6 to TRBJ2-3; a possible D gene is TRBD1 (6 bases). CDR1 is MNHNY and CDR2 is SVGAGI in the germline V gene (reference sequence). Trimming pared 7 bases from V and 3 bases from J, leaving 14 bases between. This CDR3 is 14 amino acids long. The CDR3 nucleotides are TGTGCCAGCAACAACAGGGCGGGTACAGATACGCAGTATTTT. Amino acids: CASNNRAGTDTQYF.

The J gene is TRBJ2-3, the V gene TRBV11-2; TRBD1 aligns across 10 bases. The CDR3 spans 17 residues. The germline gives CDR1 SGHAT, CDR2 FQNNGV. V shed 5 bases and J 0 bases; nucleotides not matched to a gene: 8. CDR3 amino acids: CASSARPGQGSTDTQYF. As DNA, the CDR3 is TGTGCCAGCAGCGCCAGGCCGGGACAGGGGAGCACAGATACGCAGTATTTT.

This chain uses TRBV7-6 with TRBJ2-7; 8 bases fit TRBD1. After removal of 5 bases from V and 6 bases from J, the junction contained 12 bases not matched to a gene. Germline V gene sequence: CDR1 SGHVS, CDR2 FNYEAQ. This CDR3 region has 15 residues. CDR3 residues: CASSPDWTGSAEQYF. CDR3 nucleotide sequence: TGTGCCAGCAGCCCCGACTGGACAGGGTCGGCCGAGCAGTACTTC.

The CDR3 nucleotides are TGTGCCAGCAGCGTAGCCCCCAACACCGGGGAGCTGTTTTTT. It yields the protein CASSVAPNTGELFF. The chain joins TRBV9 to TRBJ2-2; D unclear. Per germline, CDR1 SGDLS and CDR2 YYNGEE. This CDR3 spans 14 amino acids. V gave up 0 bases and J gave up 2 bases, with 5 bases separating them.

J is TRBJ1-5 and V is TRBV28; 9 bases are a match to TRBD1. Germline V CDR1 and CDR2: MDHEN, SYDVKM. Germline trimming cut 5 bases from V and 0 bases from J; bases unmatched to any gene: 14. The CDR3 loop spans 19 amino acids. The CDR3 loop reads CASSAPRDRDFYSNQPQHF. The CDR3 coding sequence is TGTGCCAGCAGTGCTCCCCGGGACAGGGACTTCTATAGCAATCAGCCCCAGCATTTT.